The 22 T cell receptor beta chains below all came from one sample that was sequenced in a study of shared clonotypes between healthy human individuals. CD45RO-negative, CCR7-positively selected cells formed the naive CD8 fraction, excluding terminally differentiated effector memory CD45RA+ cells. Some clones are missing from TCRdb's copy, which holds only in-frame ones; the method was immunoSEQ multiplex PCR. The sample has 800,000 to 950,000 clones, 90% to 98% seen once; the top ten hold about 0.22%. The sequencing input was naive CD8+ T cells sorted from blood. Source of these receptors: a man in his thirties or forties in good health.

This chain joins TRBV7-6 and TRBJ1-2, with 7 bases lining up with TRBD1. Trimming cost V 3 bases and J 6 bases; bases outside gene matches: 7. The germline V gene has CDR1 SGHVS and CDR2 FNYEAQ. The CDR3 contains 14 residues. The CDR3 is CASSLEGAVDGYTF. CDR3 DNA: TGTGCCAGCAGCTTGGAGGGGGCTGTCGATGGCTACACCTTC.

This CDR3 reads CASSQEKGAPLETQYF. The CDR3 region has the DNA TGCGCCAGCAGCCAAGAAAAAGGGGCCCCCTTAGAGACCCAGTACTTC. The chain has TRBV4-1 and TRBJ2-5; D is perhaps TRBD1 (5 bases). The V gene lost 0 bases and the J gene lost 4 bases, with 15 bases spanning the gap. This CDR3 has 16 residues. Germline CDR1 MGHRA, CDR2 YSYEKL.

For the CDR3, the DNA is TGTGCCAGCGGGCCTAGGCCGGGGTGGCTATATGGCTACACCTTC. Its protein is CASGPRPGWLYGYTF. The chain uses TRBV27 and TRBJ1-2; D ambiguous. CDR1 and CDR2 from the germline V gene are MNHEY and SMNVEV (reference sequence). V gave up 8 bases and J gave up 5 bases, with 21 bases separating them. CDR3 length: 15 residues.

This clone was counted a few times. The rearrangement uses TRBV11-2 and TRBJ2-7; D uncertain. V was pared by 5 bases and J by 3 bases, with 14 bases between. Germline lookup yields CDR1 SGHAT and CDR2 FQNNGV. The CDR3 spans 14 residues. CDR3 nucleotides: TGTGCCAGCAGCAGCTCGTTGGCCCGCTACGAGCAGTACTTC. This encodes CASSSSLARYEQYF.

The rearrangement links TRBV5-1 to TRBJ1-1; D perhaps matches TRBD1 (5 bases). Germline values: CDR1 SGHRS, CDR2 YFSETQ. The CDR3 has 16 amino acids. V was clipped by 3 bases and J by 1 base, with 16 bases between them. CDR3 residues: CASSWTTTETNTEAFF. CDR3 nucleotides: TGCGCCAGCAGCTGGACTACGACAGAAACGAACACTGAAGCTTTCTTT.

The V gene is TRBV11-2, the J gene TRBJ2-2; D not resolved. The germline gives CDR1 SGHAT, CDR2 FQNNGV. The CDR3 consists of 13 residues. Trimming pared 3 bases from V and 4 bases from J, leaving 6 bases between. The CDR3 protein is CASSFWATGELFF. The CDR3, as DNA: TGTGCCAGCAGCTTTTGGGCCACCGGGGAGCTGTTTTTT.

The chain is built from TRBV9 and TRBJ2-7; 13 bases fit TRBD2. CDR3 size: 15 residues. V shed 2 bases, J shed 3 bases, and the junction held 2 bases outside the gene matches. CDR1 and CDR2 from the germline V gene are SGDLS and YYNGEE. CDR3: CASSVGTSGNYEQYF. The DNA for the CDR3 is TGTGCCAGCAGCGTCGGGACTAGCGGGAACTACGAGCAGTACTTC.

The V gene is TRBV6-5, the J gene TRBJ1-1, with D perhaps matching TRBD1 (6 bases). The V and J ends lost 0 bases and 8 bases respectively, with 16 bases between them. This CDR3 comprises 15 residues. Looked up from germline, CDR1 is MNHEY and CDR2 is SVGAGI. The CDR3 protein is CASSYSITGHREAFF. CDR3 DNA sequence: TGTGCCAGCAGTTACTCGATTACAGGGCACAGAGAAGCTTTCTTT.

The rearrangement links TRBV7-9 to TRBJ1-2; the match to TRBD1 covers 7 bases. Germline CDR1 is SEHNR and CDR2 is FQNEAQ (reference sequence). The V and J ends lost 5 bases and 1 base, in that order; junction bases with no gene match: 16. The CDR3 has 18 amino acids. In DNA, the CDR3 is TGTGCCAGCAGCCCTCCAAAACTGGGACAGATCATTAACTATGGCTACACCTTC. Translated: CASSPPKLGQIINYGYTF. Supplemented by reference TRBV7-9 and TRBJ1-2, the full variable domain reads DTGVSQNPRHKITKRGQNVTFRCDPISEHNRLYWYRQTLGQGPEFLTYFQNEAQLEKSRLLSDRFSAERPKGSFSTLEIQRTEQGDSAMYLCASSPPKLGQIINYGYTFGSGTRLTVV.

A single count supports this clone. The chain couples TRBV21-1 to TRBJ1-4. TRBV21-1 constitutes a pseudogene. The CDR3 spans 18 residues. CDR3 nucleotides: TGTGCCAGCAGCAAAGCGCTTTGTCGGGGACGGAACGATGAAAAACTGTTTTTT. This sequence encodes CASSKALCRGRNDEKLFF.

The chain employs TRBV5-1 and TRBJ2-7, with 8 bases that match TRBD2. The CDR3 spans 12 residues. With V trimmed by 3 bases and J by 6 bases, 2 bases remained unmatched. Germline V lookup: CDR1 SGHRS, CDR2 YFSETQ. CDR3: CASSYGGVEQYF. For the CDR3, the DNA is TGCGCCAGCAGCTACGGGGGGGTCGAGCAGTACTTC.

The V call is TRBV27, the J call TRBJ1-1; D is unresolved. The CDR3 has 15 residues. The V gene's germline CDR1 is MNHEY and CDR2 SMNVEV (reference sequence). The V end was cut by 5 bases, the J end by 0 bases, with 13 bases between. The CDR3 protein is CASSHTALMNTEAFF. The DNA of the CDR3 is TGTGCCAGCAGTCACACGGCTTTAATGAACACTGAAGCTTTCTTT.

The rearrangement joins TRBV7-2 to TRBJ1-4; 7 nucleotides align to TRBD1. Per the germline V gene, CDR1 is SGHTA and CDR2 is FQGNSA. The V segment lost 1 base and the J segment 6 bases; nucleotides outside the gene matches: 5. The CDR3 has 15 amino acids. The CDR3 loop is CASSLVYQGDEKLFF. In DNA form, the CDR3 reads TGTGCCAGCAGCTTAGTCTACCAGGGGGATGAAAAACTGTTTTTT.

The rearrangement uses TRBV7-9 and TRBJ2-5; 12 bases match TRBD1. Germline-derived CDR1 and CDR2 are SEHNR and FQNEAQ (reference sequence). V shed 5 bases and J 1 base; nucleotides not matched to a gene: 5. This CDR3 contains 16 residues. CDR3 coding DNA: TGTGCCAGCAGCGGGGACAGGGGGCGCTTCCAAGAGACCCAGTACTTC. Protein product: CASSGDRGRFQETQYF.

The chain couples TRBV11-2 to TRBJ2-7, with no clear D. V lost 7 bases, J lost 7 bases, and 14 bases lay in between. The germline CDR1 and CDR2 sequences are SGHAT and FQNNGV. This CDR3 spans 12 amino acids. Written as DNA, the CDR3 is TGTGCCAGCATTACCCTCGATATGGAGCAGTACTTC. Its translation is CASITLDMEQYF.

This rearrangement joins TRBV29-1 to TRBJ2-7, with 8 nucleotides matching TRBD1. The V and J ends lost 3 bases and 3 bases, in that order; junction bases with no gene match: 4. CDR3 length: 13 residues. The germline gives CDR1 SQVTM, CDR2 ANQGSEA. Here the CDR3 DNA reads TGCAGCGTTGAGACAGGGGAGGTCTACGAGCAGTACTTC. The encoded protein is CSVETGEVYEQYF.

The V call is TRBV21-1, the J call TRBJ2-2; the DNA was not compared with TRBD2, the D call given in the table. TRBV21-1 is termed a pseudogene. The CDR3 extends over 19 amino acids. In nucleotides, the CDR3 is TGTGCCAGCAGCGGACGAATACAGCGGGAGGGCCTAAGCACCGGGGAGCTGTTTTTT. Translation gives CASSGRIQREGLSTGELFF.

The chain couples TRBV4-1 to TRBJ2-7, with TRBD1 matching 7 bases. V trimming: 4 bases; J trimming: 0 bases; junction bases outside the gene matches: 12. CDR1 is MGHRA and CDR2 is YSYEKL in the germline V gene. The CDR3 covers 17 residues. CDR3 sequence: CASSPGQTLKSSYEQYF. CDR3 nucleotide sequence: TGCGCCAGCAGCCCGGGACAGACCTTAAAGAGCTCCTACGAGCAGTACTTC.

The rearrangement joins TRBV5-1 to TRBJ1-4, with D unclear. Trimming took off 1 base at V and 5 bases at J, with 6 bases between the two ends. Germline CDR1 reads SGHRS; CDR2 reads YFSETQ. The CDR3 runs 13 residues. The CDR3 loop is CASSLTINEKLFF. In DNA form, the CDR3 reads TGCGCCAGCAGCTTGACTATCAATGAAAAACTGTTTTTT.

The chain joins TRBV2 to TRBJ2-1; D is undetermined. V dropped 6 bases and J dropped 1 base, with 10 bases sitting between them. The germline V gene has CDR1 SNHLY and CDR2 FYNNEI. There are 14 residues in the CDR3. The CDR3 here is CASRDPGSYNEQFF. As DNA, the CDR3 is TGTGCCAGCAGGGACCCGGGTTCCTACAATGAGCAGTTCTTC.

The J gene is TRBJ2-7, the V gene TRBV7-9; D is undetermined. The CDR3 extends over 14 amino acids. The V end was cut by 5 bases, the J end by 3 bases, with 14 bases between. Germline CDR1 SEHNR, CDR2 FQNEAQ (reference sequence). Here the CDR3 reads CASSTTKQNYEQYF. The CDR3 region has the DNA TGTGCCAGCAGCACCACCAAGCAGAACTACGAGCAGTACTTC.

This clone has just one count. J is TRBJ2-7 and V is TRBV7-6; D might be TRBD2 (6 bases). Trimming took off 0 bases at V and 2 bases at J, with 11 bases between the two ends. Germline CDR1 and CDR2: SGHVS and FNYEAQ. The CDR3 runs 15 residues. The CDR3 DNA is TGTGCCAGCAGCTTAGCGTCGGGAGCCACCTACGAGCAGTACTTC. Translated, it gives CASSLASGATYEQYF.